Listed below are T cell receptor beta chains from one sample, sequenced in a study of blood T cells in healthy people across ages. TCRdb reanalysed the 5' RACE reads using MiXCR and keeps one entry per CDR3 protein. The table includes approximately 780,000 distinct CDR3 sequences, 20% to 30% detected once. These data were also filed under a second study, of T cells of mothers and their children.

Sequenced input: blood. The receptors stem from a boy aged 5 to 17 in good health. Each CDR3 is given with its conserved first and last residue. Fields, in order: V gene, D gene, clone size, J gene, CDR3 protein, CDR3 DNA. D genes are given only for firm matches. Where a row states a size, it is once, few, many or the class of an expanded clone; other rows omit it.

>TRBV6-5|.|few|TRBJ1-1
CASSYSATEAFF
TGTGCCAGCAGTTACTCGGCCACTGAAGCTTTCTTT
>TRBV5-1|.|few|TRBJ2-2
CASSRRQASNTGELFF
TGCGCCAGCAGCCGCCGACAGGCTTCTAACACCGGGGAGCTGTTTTTT
>TRBV7-6|.|.|TRBJ1-4
CASSLEITGIKLFF
TGTGCCAGCAGCTTAGAGATTACCGGGATTAAACTGTTTTTT
>TRBV7-9|.|few|TRBJ2-1
CASSPYSNEQFF
TGTGCCAGCAGCCCCTATTCTAATGAGCAGTTCTTC
>TRBV29-1|TRBD2|few|TRBJ2-5
CSVPSGGLGETQYF
TGCAGCGTACCCTCGGGGGGGTTAGGGGAGACCCAGTACTTC
>TRBV7-9|.|few|TRBJ2-7
CASSLGGPTDEQYF
TGTGCCAGCAGCTTAGGGGGCCCTACCGACGAGCAGTACTTC
>TRBV12-3/TRBV12-4|.|.|TRBJ1-1
CASTRAGRTEAFF
TGTGCCAGCACCCGGGCGGGGAGAACTGAAGCTTTCTTT
>TRBV7-2|TRBD2|.|TRBJ2-5
CASSRLGSGGGETQYF
TGTGCCAGCAGCCGACTTGGCAGCGGGGGCGGAGAGACCCAGTACTTC
>TRBV5-5|.|.|TRBJ2-5
CASKMRGSQETQYF
TGTGCCAGCAAGATGAGGGGGTCACAAGAGACCCAGTACTTC
>TRBV28|TRBD1|.|TRBJ1-1
CATGDRLNTEAFF
TGTGCCACCGGGGACAGGCTGAACACTGAAGCTTTCTTT
>TRBV5-1|.|few|TRBJ2-5
CASSFQGMEETQYF
TGCGCCAGCAGCTTCCAGGGGATGGAAGAGACCCAGTACTTC
>TRBV27|.|.|TRBJ2-7
CASSLLGQTHEQYF
TGTGCCAGCAGTTTACTGGGTCAGACCCACGAGCAGTACTTC
>TRBV7-9|TRBD1|few|TRBJ1-2
CASSYTGGSNYGYTF
TGTGCCAGCAGCTACACAGGGGGATCCAACTATGGCTACACCTTC
>TRBV4-1|.|.|TRBJ1-4
CASSQRQGKTNEKLFF
TGCGCCAGCAGCCAGCGCCAGGGGAAGACTAATGAAAAACTGTTTTTT
>TRBV7-2|TRBD1|.|TRBJ1-2
CASSPQPGQGDLNYGYTF
TGTGCCAGCAGCCCCCAGCCGGGACAGGGTGATTTAAACTATGGCTACACCTTC
>TRBV20-1|.|.|TRBJ1-2
CSARDTGKDYGYTF
TGCAGTGCTAGAGATACAGGGAAAGACTATGGCTACACCTTC
>TRBV7-9|.|.|TRBJ2-6
CASSSTELRDSGANVLTF
TGTGCCAGCAGCTCGACCGAGCTCCGGGACTCTGGGGCCAACGTCCTGACTTTC
>TRBV5-1|.|.|TRBJ2-1
CASSLGATQGNEQFF
TGCGCCAGCAGCTTGGGAGCCACCCAAGGGAATGAGCAGTTCTTC
>TRBV5-1|.|few|TRBJ1-6
CASSHDRPLGHNSPLHF
TGCGCCAGCAGCCACGACAGGCCTTTAGGCCATAATTCACCCCTCCACTTT
>TRBV7-9|TRBD1|few|TRBJ1-1
CASSLIRQGGTEAFF
TGTGCCAGCAGCTTAATCCGACAGGGCGGCACTGAAGCTTTCTTT
>TRBV29-1|TRBD2|few|TRBJ2-3
CSVVGLGDSDTQYF
TGCAGCGTTGTAGGACTAGGTGATTCGGATACGCAGTATTTT
>TRBV15|.|.|TRBJ2-1
CATSRDRRNPYNEQFF
TGTGCCACCAGCAGAGATCGACGAAACCCCTACAATGAGCAGTTCTTC
>TRBV5-1|TRBD2|.|TRBJ2-5
CASSWEGETQYF
TGCGCCAGCAGCTGGGAGGGGGAGACCCAGTACTTC
>TRBV7-9|.|.|TRBJ1-6
CASSLIKHSPLHF
TGTGCCAGCAGCTTAATCAAACATTCACCCCTCCACTTT
>TRBV7-2|.|few|TRBJ2-5
CASGQALAQKTQYF
TGTGCCAGCGGCCAGGCACTAGCTCAGAAGACCCAGTACTTC
>TRBV19|.|few|TRBJ2-5
CASSHLLRTGTQYF
TGTGCCAGTAGTCACCTTCTGAGGACGGGGACCCAGTACTTC
>TRBV12-3/TRBV12-4|.|few|TRBJ1-2
CASSLVYTASYTF
TGTGCCAGCAGTTTAGTATACACGGCTTCCTACACCTTC
>TRBV19|.|few|TRBJ2-6
CASSQGGVAGANVLTF
TGTGCCAGTAGTCAGGGCGGGGTAGCCGGGGCCAACGTCCTGACTTTC
>TRBV12-3/TRBV12-4|TRBD1|.|TRBJ2-3
CASSLWSSWTGGTDTQYF
TGTGCCAGCAGTTTGTGGAGCAGTTGGACAGGGGGCACAGATACGCAGTATTTT
>TRBV10-3|TRBD2|.|TRBJ2-5
CASGGGESETQYF
TGTGCCTCGGGCGGGGGGGAATCGGAGACCCAGTACTTC
>TRBV6-9|.|.|TRBJ2-5
CASSIPPYGQQETQYF
TGTGCCAGCAGTATCCCCCCGTACGGACAGCAAGAGACCCAGTACTTC
>TRBV18|TRBD1|few|TRBJ1-1
CASSSNRGNAEAFF
TGTGCCAGCTCATCGAACAGGGGAAACGCTGAAGCTTTCTTT
>TRBV12-3/TRBV12-4|TRBD1|.|TRBJ1-1
CASSNRQGFLPTEAFF
TGTGCCAGCAGTAATCGACAGGGGTTCCTCCCCACTGAAGCTTTCTTT